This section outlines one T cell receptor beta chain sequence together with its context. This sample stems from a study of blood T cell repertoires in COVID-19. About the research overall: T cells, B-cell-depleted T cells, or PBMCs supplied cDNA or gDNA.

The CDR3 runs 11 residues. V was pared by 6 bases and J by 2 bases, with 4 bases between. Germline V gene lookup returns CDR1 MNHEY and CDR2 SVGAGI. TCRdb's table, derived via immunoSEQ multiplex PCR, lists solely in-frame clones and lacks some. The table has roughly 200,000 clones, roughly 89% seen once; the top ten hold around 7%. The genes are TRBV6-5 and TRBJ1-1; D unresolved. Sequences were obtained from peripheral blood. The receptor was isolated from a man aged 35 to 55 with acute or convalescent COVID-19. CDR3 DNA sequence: TGTGCCAGCAGGGCCAACACTGAAGCTTTCTTT. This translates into CASRANTEAFF.